This TCR beta chain derives from a study of blood T cell repertoires in COVID-19 (dated by TCRdb to between 2020 and 2021). Study-level background: Collaborator samples came from the United States, Italy and Spain and covered acute and convalescent phases of COVID-19. The material from the prospective study consisted of cDNA or gDNA derived from T cells, B-cell-depleted T cells, or PBMCs. Nearly every sample came with metadata listing a de-identified subject ID, COVID-19 status, age in years and sex. The repertoires were made available in a free public database intended to serve as a resource for research on the immune response to SARS-CoV-2. Samples were obtained from the ongoing ImmuneRACE study (first 160 participants) and from roughly 1,300 subjects provided by 6 global collaborators. Where available, HLA class I and class II types were taken from metadata supplied by the sample provider and were not determined by assay-based typing. Subjects who had been exposed to COVID-19, were actively infected with it, or had recovered from it provided the deeply sampled blood TCRbeta repertoires that made up the dataset.

Collaborating institutions collected whole blood in K2EDTA tubes following their own protocols. For TCRbeta analysis, collaborator samples were shipped as frozen whole blood, as isolated PBMCs, or as DNA extracted from either sample type. Study-wide findings and limitations: Clinical and demographic metadata were provided uncurated, with the amount varying by source and participant.

The immunoSEQ Assay, a bias-controlled multiplex PCR, was used to amplify TCRbeta CDR3 regions from genomic DNA. From the authors' description of their analysis: Nucleated cell counts per sample were estimated from amplification of reference gene primers within the assay. Sequence reads were collapsed and filtered to measure the absolute abundance of every unique TCRbeta CDR3 rearrangement. For each sample, productive Simpson clonality was calculated as the square root of Simpson's diversity index across productive rearrangements. Here the immuneACCESS table is served through TCRdb, limited to in-frame sequences with V and J called. Missing clones are a known gap in these copies; in checked studies unresolved V genes cover under half, and the rest lacks a known reason. The V and J calls and clone size come from that table; D and trimming were worked out from the DNA. The sample profile shows tens of thousands of clones; 84% of them were found once. The top ten hold about 3% of the sample.

Concerning this clone itself: Its antigen specificity is not known. No base quality information exists; no much larger clone differs at one position.

The TCR was taken from a man aged 45-65 years with acute or convalescent COVID-19. Sequenced sample: peripheral blood.

The nucleotides read TGTGCCAGTAGTATGCGAGGGGGCGGCCAGCCCCAGCATTTT. The resulting protein is CASSMRGGGQPQHF. Recombination linked TRBV19 to TRBJ1-5; TRBD1 lines up with 7 middle nucleotides. The germline V gene (reference sequence) provides CDR1 LNHDA and CDR2 SQIVND. V loses 3 bases at its end and J loses 7 bases; junction bases beyond the gene matches: 6. There are 14 amino acids in the CDR3, from cysteine to phenylalanine inclusive. This entry keeps only the CDR3 DNA: 42 bases, framed from base 1.